Sequencing of this T cell receptor (beta chain) was carried out in a study of blood T cell repertoires in COVID-19. Profiling relied on immunoSEQ multiplex PCR, and the TCRdb table lists in-frame clones only, not all of them. In the table there are about 140,000 clones, roughly 80% of which are singletons. The germline gives CDR1 SGDLS, CDR2 YYNGEE. The CDR3 covers 18 residues. V was clipped by 3 bases and J by 15 bases; unmatched bases: 23. J is TRBJ2-6 and V is TRBV9; 8 bases align to TRBD2. Input material: peripheral blood. The TCR comes from a woman in her fifties or sixties with acute or convalescent COVID-19. This CDR3 reads CASSDPDVFGTRRPGLTF. CDR3 nucleotides: TGTGCCAGCAGCGACCCTGATGTATTCGGGACTAGACGCCCGGGCCTGACTTTC.